The rows below give T cell receptor beta chains drawn from one sample of a study of T cell responses to AZD1222 COVID-19 vaccine. TCRdb keeps only in-frame clones here, not all; method: immunoSEQ multiplex PCR. The sample yields fewer than 150,000 clones, roughly 87% seen once. The sequencing used peripheral blood, collected on day 0 of AZD1222 vaccination. The receptors here all came from an adult in good health. CDR3s include the opening cysteine and the closing phenylalanine or tryptophan. Fields, in order: D gene, V gene, clone size, J gene, CDR3 protein, CDR3 DNA. D genes are given only for firm matches. Clone size is not always given. Where it is, it says once, few, many or a class for expanded clones.

d_call: TRBD2; v_call: TRBV28; clone_size: NA; j_call: TRBJ2-7; cdr3_aa: CASSLAGGPNEQYF; cdr3_nt: TGTGCCAGCAGTTTAGCGGGAGGCCCAAACGAGCAGTACTTC
d_call: TRBD1; v_call: TRBV18; clone_size: few; j_call: TRBJ1-4; cdr3_aa: CASSPGEGGGEKLFF; cdr3_nt: TGTGCCAGCTCACCAGGCGAAGGGGGCGGTGAAAAACTGTTTTTT
d_call: NA; v_call: TRBV28; clone_size: NA; j_call: TRBJ1-5; cdr3_aa: CASSLRGLGDQPQHF; cdr3_nt: TGTGCCAGCAGTTTACGGGGGTTGGGGGATCAGCCCCAGCATTTT
d_call: NA; v_call: TRBV28; clone_size: NA; j_call: TRBJ2-2; cdr3_aa: CASSSRNTGELFF; cdr3_nt: TGTGCCAGCAGTTCCCGGAACACCGGGGAGCTGTTTTTT
d_call: TRBD1; v_call: TRBV28; clone_size: NA; j_call: TRBJ1-2; cdr3_aa: CASSFSDRGDGYTF; cdr3_nt: TGTGCCAGCAGTTTCTCTGACAGGGGTGATGGCTACACCTTC
d_call: TRBD1; v_call: TRBV7-2; clone_size: NA; j_call: TRBJ1-1; cdr3_aa: CASSPRTGVMNTEAFF; cdr3_nt: TGTGCCAGCAGCCCCCGGACAGGGGTGATGAACACTGAAGCTTTCTTT
d_call: NA; v_call: TRBV2; clone_size: NA; j_call: TRBJ2-7; cdr3_aa: CASSEGGAIYEQYF; cdr3_nt: TGTGCCAGCAGTGAAGGGGGGGCGATTTACGAGCAGTACTTC
d_call: NA; v_call: TRBV24-1; clone_size: few; j_call: TRBJ1-5; cdr3_aa: CAPILMGGNQPQHF; cdr3_nt: TGTGCCCCCATCTTAATGGGGGGCAATCAGCCCCAGCATTTT
d_call: NA; v_call: TRBV27; clone_size: NA; j_call: TRBJ1-2; cdr3_aa: CASSPRDGVYGYTF; cdr3_nt: TGTGCCAGCAGCCCGAGGGACGGTGTCTATGGCTACACCTTC
d_call: NA; v_call: TRBV7-3; clone_size: NA; j_call: TRBJ1-2; cdr3_aa: CASSPRTGPGGYTF; cdr3_nt: TGTGCCAGCAGCCCCCGAACAGGCCCAGGGGGCTACACCTTC
d_call: NA; v_call: TRBV29-1; clone_size: once; j_call: TRBJ1-3; cdr3_aa: CSVGRGSGNTIYF; cdr3_nt: TGCAGCGTAGGGCGAGGCTCTGGAAACACCATATATTTT
d_call: NA; v_call: TRBV20-1; clone_size: NA; j_call: TRBJ2-3; cdr3_aa: CSASRGSLTGADTQYF; cdr3_nt: TGCAGTGCTAGTCGAGGATCCCTCACCGGCGCAGATACGCAGTATTTT
d_call: NA; v_call: TRBV2; clone_size: NA; j_call: TRBJ1-6; cdr3_aa: CASSEAAGYNSPLHF; cdr3_nt: TGTGCCAGCAGTGAAGCGGCGGGGTATAATTCACCCCTCCACTTT
d_call: NA; v_call: TRBV5-6; clone_size: few; j_call: TRBJ1-6; cdr3_aa: CASSSLSYNSPLHF; cdr3_nt: TGTGCCAGCAGCTCGCTGTCCTATAATTCACCCCTCCACTTT
d_call: NA; v_call: TRBV11-1; clone_size: NA; j_call: TRBJ2-7; cdr3_aa: CASTRGDEQYF; cdr3_nt: TGTGCCAGCACCCGGGGCGACGAGCAGTACTTC
d_call: NA; v_call: TRBV28; clone_size: NA; j_call: TRBJ1-2; cdr3_aa: CASDGRNYGYTF; cdr3_nt: TGTGCCAGCGATGGACGTAACTATGGCTACACCTTC
d_call: TRBD1; v_call: TRBV3-1/TRBV3-2; clone_size: NA; j_call: TRBJ2-3; cdr3_aa: CASSYLGQGTDTQYF; cdr3_nt: TGTGCCAGCAGTTACCTTGGACAGGGCACAGATACGCAGTATTTT
d_call: TRBD1; v_call: TRBV11-2; clone_size: NA; j_call: TRBJ2-7; cdr3_aa: CASTMTGAHEQYF; cdr3_nt: TGTGCCAGCACTATGACAGGGGCTCACGAGCAGTACTTC
d_call: TRBD2; v_call: TRBV7-9; clone_size: NA; j_call: TRBJ2-5; cdr3_aa: CASSLAGTSRETQYF; cdr3_nt: TGTGCCAGCAGCTTAGCCGGGACTAGCAGGGAGACCCAGTACTTC
d_call: NA; v_call: TRBV30; clone_size: NA; j_call: TRBJ2-5; cdr3_aa: CASTPGQGQETQYF; cdr3_nt: TGTGCCTCCACCCCCGGGCAAGGACAAGAGACCCAGTACTTC
d_call: TRBD1; v_call: TRBV7-9; clone_size: NA; j_call: TRBJ2-7; cdr3_aa: CASSDGQGVGYEQYF; cdr3_nt: TGTGCCAGCAGCGACGGACAGGGCGTGGGCTACGAGCAGTACTTC
d_call: NA; v_call: TRBV11-3; clone_size: NA; j_call: TRBJ1-6; cdr3_aa: CASSRRGDSDSPLHF; cdr3_nt: TGTGCCAGCAGCCGCCGAGGCGACTCGGATTCACCCCTCCACTTT
d_call: NA; v_call: TRBV6-4; clone_size: NA; j_call: TRBJ2-1; cdr3_aa: CASSDSREVGGNEQFF; cdr3_nt: TGTGCCAGCAGTGACTCGAGAGAAGTGGGGGGAAATGAGCAGTTCTTC
d_call: NA; v_call: TRBV9; clone_size: NA; j_call: TRBJ2-7; cdr3_aa: CASSVGLGYEQYF; cdr3_nt: TGTGCCAGCAGCGTAGGACTAGGTTACGAGCAGTACTTC
d_call: NA; v_call: TRBV14; clone_size: NA; j_call: TRBJ2-2; cdr3_aa: CASSTRTGELFF; cdr3_nt: TGTGCCAGCAGTACCAGAACCGGGGAGCTGTTTTTT
d_call: TRBD2; v_call: TRBV3-1/TRBV3-2; clone_size: NA; j_call: TRBJ2-3; cdr3_aa: CASSQVPSGSVDTQYF; cdr3_nt: TGTGCCAGCAGCCAAGTGCCTAGCGGGTCCGTGGATACGCAGTATTTT
d_call: NA; v_call: TRBV25-1; clone_size: NA; j_call: TRBJ2-6; cdr3_aa: CASSPPGGAFGANVLTF; cdr3_nt: TGTGCCAGCAGCCCCCCGGGGGGCGCCTTTGGGGCCAACGTCCTGACTTTC
d_call: TRBD1; v_call: TRBV16; clone_size: NA; j_call: TRBJ2-7; cdr3_aa: CASSQWGTGIAYEQYF; cdr3_nt: TGTGCCAGCAGCCAATGGGGGACAGGCATTGCCTACGAGCAGTACTTC
d_call: NA; v_call: TRBV9; clone_size: NA; j_call: TRBJ1-2; cdr3_aa: CASSVQGFGNGYTF; cdr3_nt: TGTGCCAGCAGCGTACAGGGTTTCGGCAATGGCTACACCTTC
d_call: NA; v_call: TRBV3-1/TRBV3-2; clone_size: once; j_call: TRBJ1-1; cdr3_aa: CASSQLRGGNTEAFF; cdr3_nt: TGTGCCAGCAGCCAACTCAGGGGTGGGAACACTGAAGCTTTCTTT
d_call: NA; v_call: TRBV7-2; clone_size: NA; j_call: TRBJ1-4; cdr3_aa: CASSPGSGPNEKLFF; cdr3_nt: TGTGCCAGCAGCCCCGGGTCAGGGCCTAATGAAAAACTGTTTTTT
d_call: NA; v_call: TRBV28; clone_size: NA; j_call: TRBJ2-5; cdr3_aa: CASSWPGQGEETQYF; cdr3_nt: TGTGCCAGCAGTTGGCCAGGGCAGGGCGAGGAGACCCAGTACTTC
d_call: NA; v_call: TRBV11-3; clone_size: NA; j_call: TRBJ2-7; cdr3_aa: CASSSTVYEQYF; cdr3_nt: TGTGCCAGCAGCTCGACAGTCTACGAGCAGTACTTC
d_call: NA; v_call: TRBV28; clone_size: NA; j_call: TRBJ2-7; cdr3_aa: CASSVIGAGEQYF; cdr3_nt: TGTGCCAGCAGTGTGATTGGGGCGGGGGAGCAGTACTTC
d_call: NA; v_call: TRBV28; clone_size: NA; j_call: TRBJ1-5; cdr3_aa: CASSSSGAHQPQHF; cdr3_nt: TGTGCCAGCAGTTCTTCCGGGGCCCATCAGCCCCAGCATTTT
d_call: TRBD2; v_call: TRBV27; clone_size: NA; j_call: TRBJ2-1; cdr3_aa: CASSPVLAGGPNEQFF; cdr3_nt: TGTGCCAGCAGTCCCGTCCTAGCGGGGGGACCGAATGAGCAGTTCTTC
d_call: TRBD1; v_call: TRBV28; clone_size: NA; j_call: TRBJ1-5; cdr3_aa: CASSIKPGQGSSQPQHF; cdr3_nt: TGTGCCAGCAGTATCAAACCGGGACAGGGTTCGTCTCAGCCCCAGCATTTT
d_call: TRBD2; v_call: TRBV5-8; clone_size: NA; j_call: TRBJ2-3; cdr3_aa: CASSLGTSGRPDTQYF; cdr3_nt: TGTGCCAGCAGCTTGGGCACTAGCGGGAGGCCAGATACGCAGTATTTT
d_call: TRBD2; v_call: TRBV7-2; clone_size: NA; j_call: TRBJ2-5; cdr3_aa: CASTRWGGSQETQYF; cdr3_nt: TGTGCCAGCACCCGGTGGGGCGGGAGCCAAGAGACCCAGTACTTC
d_call: TRBD1; v_call: TRBV3-1/TRBV3-2; clone_size: NA; j_call: TRBJ1-2; cdr3_aa: CASTTGDGYTF; cdr3_nt: TGTGCCAGCACGACAGGGGATGGCTACACCTTC